This T cell receptor delta chain emerged from a study of Vδ1+ human thymocytes (dated by TCRdb to the late 2010s). Regarding the research as a whole: The study characterised mRNA-level TRG and TRD CDR3 repertoires of highly purified Vdelta1+ thymocytes from young children as a data resource. Earlier work had validated the multiplex-based CDR3 amplicon strategy against 5'RACE-based methods for generating CDR3 amplicons.

As for this clone: The antigen it binds to is not known. Base-call qualities are not available, and no considerably larger clone is one nucleotide away.

The research as a whole found: Numerous TRG clonotypes were shared among donors (up to about 7x10^3), while TRD repertoires were essentially private (a maximum of 116 shared). Because no clustering by age or sex was observed, donors were not stratified by these variables in the analyses. Even though sort purity was high, around 19% of thymic TRD sequences were Vdelta2 (and few were Vdelta3), which was not the case for the peripheral blood Vdelta1+ controls. In contrast to oligoclonal peripheral blood repertoires, thymic TRG and TRD repertoires appeared to be highly polyclonal with Gaussian CDR3 length distributions. Because unexpected Vdelta2 sequences could lead to misinterpretation of bulk repertoire data, the authors recommended using highly purified populations and validating at the single-cell level.

Thymic samples were depleted of alphabeta T cells, then CD3+ TCRVdelta1+ TCRVdelta2- thymocytes were FACS-sorted. The purity of the sorted Vdelta1+ thymocytes was between roughly 98% and 99.6%. The thymic specimens were obtained from several paediatric patients who were undergoing corrective cardiac surgery and ranged in age from 5 days to 15 months. The thymic tissue was dispersed, and mononuclear cells were isolated using a Histopaque-1077 density gradient. For staining, the antibodies used were anti-TCRVdelta1 clone TS8.2, anti-TCRVdelta2 clone B6, anti-CD3 clone HIT3a and anti-TCRalphabeta clone IP26. From the cysteine up to the phenylalanine, the CDR3 has a length of 11 residues. The DNA shown is the 33-base CDR3, in frame from base 1. V is reduced by 5 bases and J by 6 bases, leaving a spacing of 7 bases between them. The germline V gene supplies CDR1 TSWWSYY and CDR2 QGS. RNA extraction was carried out with the RNeasy mini kit, and reverse transcription was then done using Superscript III. Multiplex PCR was used to generate CDR3 amplicons, with pooled V-gene forward primers and a constant-region reverse primer carrying Illumina adaptor overhangs. After gel purification, the amplicons were indexed with Nextera index primers over roughly 8 extra PCR cycles and then purified using AMPure XP beads. Sequencing of the libraries was done on an Illumina MiSeq using paired-end 250 bp reads, dual indexing and a roughly 18% PhiX spike-in. The published analysis was carried out like this. FastQC was used to quality check the reads, while ea-utils fastq-join merged the TRG read pairs. Annotation of sequences was performed with IMGT/HighV-QUEST, only productive sequences with unambiguous V-gene assignment were retained, and clonotypes were defined by identical CDR3 sequence. For downstream analysis, VDJtools 1.1.1, tcR 2.2.3, Treemap and vegan Shannon diversity in R 3.4.4 were used. With CATT, TCRdb called clones again from the public reads; duplicate DNA rows were later joined. It is TCRdb's table, rather than the study itself, that gives the V and J calls and clone size. The sample yields roughly 25,000 delta-chain clones; under 8% were counted once. Around 0.91% of the sample comes from the top ten.

The sequence joins TRDV1 to TRDJ1; no D segment can be confidently identified. This sequence originates from a girl under three years old who had congenital heart surgery. Sample: Vdelta1+ gamma-delta thymocytes from the thymus. The cell subset or site tag for this specimen amounts to: FACS-sorted CD3+ TCRalphabeta- TCRVdelta1+ TCRVdelta2- thymocytes. The CDR3 is CALGLGYKLIF. In nucleotides, the sequence is TGTGCTCTTGGGCTAGGATATAAACTCATCTTT.